The rows below give T cell receptor beta chains drawn from one sample of a study of blood T cell repertoires in COVID-19. Clones were sequenced by immunoSEQ multiplex PCR, and TCRdb holds only the in-frame ones, with some missing. The sample has 360,000 or so clones; roughly 90% are singletons. The sample comprised PBMCs or T cells enriched from blood (not recorded which). Receptor source: a young woman who had recovered from COVID-19. Each CDR3 is given with its conserved first and last residue. The D gene is left open where the match is weak.

>TRBD2|TRBJ2-7|TRBV2
CATQTSGRHYEQYF
>TRBD2|TRBJ2-1|TRBV5-1
CARDRLAGDGNEQFF
>NA|TRBJ2-3|TRBV10-2
CASSEEARARAATDTQYF
>TRBD2|TRBJ2-5|TRBV7-6
CASSAWTSAWETQYF
>NA|TRBJ1-1|TRBV5-1
CASSAAGEITEAFF
>TRBD2|TRBJ2-7|TRBV6-5
CASSIGLAGVYEQYF
>NA|TRBJ2-2|TRBV28
CASWGHRVNTGELFF
>TRBD1|TRBJ1-5|TRBV12-3/TRBV12-4
CASSWDSRQPQHF
>NA|TRBJ1-3|TRBV5-1
CASSLGTLGNTIYF
>NA|TRBJ2-7|TRBV5-4
CASSFLVSGTYEQYF
>TRBD1|TRBJ1-2|TRBV6-5
CASSSLQGGSYGYTF
>TRBD2|TRBJ2-3|TRBV2
CASDLTRTSGVTDTQYF
>NA|TRBJ1-2|TRBV27
CASSLQGNYGYTF
>NA|TRBJ2-3|TRBV5-1
CASSLEGPGDTQYF
>NA|TRBJ1-1|TRBV27
CASRTQNTEAFF
>NA|TRBJ2-2|TRBV4-1
CASSSPGTSGELFF
>TRBD1|TRBJ1-3|TRBV9
CASSPGQGGGNTIYF
>TRBD1|TRBJ1-1|TRBV6-4
CASSEVPGGTEAFF